This T cell receptor (beta chain) was recovered during a study of blood T cell repertoires in COVID-19. Overall study context: From the United States, Italy and Spain came samples of acute and convalescent COVID-19.

Participants reported their clinical history, and cohort assignment relied on those reports. Cohort 3 recovery required two negative PCRs, clearance, or symptom resolution. With 0 bases removed from V and 5 bases from J, the gap between germline ends came to 15 bases. CDR3 length: 17 amino acids. From germline, CDR1 is SGHRS and CDR2 YFSETQ. This clone was picked up one time. The table came from immunoSEQ multiplex PCR; TCRdb's copy has only in-frame clones and leaves some out. The table lists about 310,000 clones, about nine tenths of them singletons. The chain couples TRBV5-1 to TRBJ1-6, with D unclear. The TCR comes from a woman aged 25 to 39 who had recovered from COVID-19. What was sequenced was PBMCs or T cells enriched from blood (not recorded which). In nucleotides, the CDR3 is TGCGCCAGCAGCTTGGTGGGCACCGATTTCCATAATTCACCCCTCCACTTT. It encodes CASSLVGTDFHNSPLHF.